This T cell receptor beta chain is drawn from a study of regulatory T cells in long-lasting Graves disease. Stated time point: persistent/refractory GD, antithyroid drugs over 5 years with positive TRAb. Preparation of the TCR library used RNA extracted from PBMCs. Arm-PCR of CDR3 regions with iRepertoire HTBI primers generated TCR beta libraries. Original methodology: Across the samples, identification revealed 55 to 80 TRBV and some 14 TRBJ segments. TCRdb analysed the multiplex PCR reads with MiXCR anew, one entry per CDR3 protein. The V and J calls shown here were made by TCRdb, not taken from the authors' results. The sample holds 350,000 to 500,000 distinct CDR3 sequences; 21% are singletons and the top ten take 14%. The length of the CDR3 is 15 residues. Germline lookup yields CDR1 MDHEN and CDR2 SYDVKM. Trimming at V came to 4 bases and at J to 5 bases, leaving 5 bases not matched to a gene.

This specimen was peripheral blood mononuclear cells (PBMCs), taken when the disease was refractory, from a patient treated with antithyroid drugs. V usage is TRBV28 and J usage is TRBJ2-5, with TRBD2 identical over 12 bases. This receptor was obtained from a female donor with Graves disease. This CDR3 reads CASSSSGRAEETQYF. In DNA form, the CDR3 reads TGTGCCAGCAGTTCTAGCGGGAGGGCGGAGGAGACCCAGTACTTC.